This is a list of T cell receptor beta chains from one sample in a study of shared clonotypes between healthy human individuals. The data were produced by immunoSEQ multiplex PCR, yet TCRdb's version contains in-frame clones alone and is incomplete. The sample yields about 1.5 million clones, approximately 98% seen once. The sample taken for sequencing was naive CD4+ T cells sorted from blood. These receptors all stem from a man aged 25-40 years in good health. The CDR3 runs from the conserved cysteine through the conserved F or W. Each record gives: clone size, V gene, CDR3 length, D gene, J gene, CDR3 protein, CDR3 DNA. A D gene is named only where the DNA matches it firmly. Expanded clones are given a class, and other clones once, few, many or no size at all.

>-|TRBV5-1|15|-|TRBJ2-2
CASSLDAANTGELFF
TGCGCCAGCAGCTTGGATGCGGCGAACACCGGGGAGCTGTTTTTT
>-|TRBV5-1|16|-|TRBJ2-1
CASSRSGASSYNEQFF
TGCGCCAGCAGCCGAAGTGGGGCTAGCTCCTACAATGAGCAGTTCTTC
>-|TRBV11-2|15|-|TRBJ2-7
CASSLNNFPSYEQYF
TGTGCCAGCAGCTTGAACAATTTCCCATCCTACGAGCAGTACTTC
>-|TRBV27|17|TRBD1|TRBJ1-1
CASSSRVQGAGNTEAFF
TGTGCCAGCAGTAGTCGGGTACAGGGGGCAGGGAACACTGAAGCTTTCTTT
>-|TRBV19|16|-|TRBJ1-1
CASRVGAGVTNTEAFF
TGTGCCAGTAGAGTGGGGGCAGGGGTCACGAACACTGAAGCTTTCTTT
>-|TRBV14|14|TRBD1|TRBJ1-1
CASRRTGSPAEAFF
TGTGCCAGCAGGCGGACAGGATCTCCCGCGGAAGCTTTCTTT
>-|TRBV6-6|13|-|TRBJ2-5
CASRRDEGETQYF
TGTGCCAGCAGGCGGGACGAGGGAGAGACCCAGTACTTC
>-|TRBV5-1|15|TRBD2|TRBJ2-4
CASSKVTSGKNIQYF
TGCGCCAGCAGCAAGGTTACTAGCGGAAAAAACATTCAGTACTTC
>-|TRBV29-1|13|-|TRBJ2-3
CSVSGRSTDTQYF
TGCAGCGTTAGTGGGCGGTCCACAGATACGCAGTATTTT
>-|TRBV7-8|15|TRBD1|TRBJ1-5
CASSSYRGPGQPQHF
TGTGCCAGCAGCTCCTACAGGGGGCCAGGGCAGCCCCAGCATTTT
>-|TRBV28|15|-|TRBJ2-7
CASRGSGQPSYEQYF
TGTGCCAGCAGGGGTAGTGGACAGCCGTCCTACGAGCAGTACTTC
>-|TRBV18|13|-|TRBJ2-7
CASSPPTHLEQYF
TGTGCCAGCTCACCACCGACTCACCTAGAGCAGTACTTC
>-|TRBV19|13|-|TRBJ1-5
CASAPQGVQPQHF
TGTGCCAGTGCTCCCCAGGGCGTTCAGCCCCAGCATTTT
>-|TRBV29-1|14|-|TRBJ2-2
CSVDKDINTGELFF
TGCAGCGTTGATAAGGACATAAACACCGGGGAGCTGTTTTTT
>-|TRBV4-1|11|-|TRBJ2-5
CASGKEGTQYF
TGCGCCAGCGGGAAGGAAGGGACCCAGTACTTC
>-|TRBV2|13|-|TRBJ2-2
CASSDDLPGELFF
TGTGCCAGCAGTGACGACTTACCCGGGGAGCTGTTTTTT
>-|TRBV5-1|15|TRBD1|TRBJ1-3
CASSVDRDSGNTIYF
TGCGCCAGCAGCGTAGACAGGGACTCTGGAAACACCATATATTTT
>-|TRBV5-4|15|TRBD1|TRBJ2-7
CASSSRQGVSYEQYF
TGTGCCAGCAGCTCCCGACAGGGGGTCTCCTACGAGCAGTACTTC
>once|TRBV5-8|13|-|TRBJ1-5
CASSGRTYQPQHF
TGTGCCAGCAGCGGTAGGACCTATCAGCCCCAGCATTTT
>-|TRBV18|19|TRBD2|TRBJ2-5
CASSPLGPSGSTNQETQYF
TGTGCCAGCTCACCACTGGGCCCTAGCGGGAGTACAAACCAAGAGACCCAGTACTTC
>-|TRBV7-9|13|-|TRBJ1-2
CASSLWAVDGYTF
TGTGCCAGCAGCTTATGGGCAGTGGACGGCTACACCTTC
>-|TRBV28|15|-|TRBJ2-3
CASSLGSEGTDTQYF
TGTGCCAGCAGTTTAGGTAGCGAGGGAACAGATACGCAGTATTTT
>few|TRBV4-1|15|-|TRBJ1-1
CASRGGRAEVTEAFF
TGCGCCAGCAGGGGAGGGAGGGCGGAGGTCACTGAAGCTTTCTTT
>-|TRBV29-1|12|TRBD1|TRBJ2-2
CSGHRGTGELFF
TGCAGCGGGCACAGGGGCACCGGGGAGCTGTTTTTT
>-|TRBV7-8|16|TRBD1|TRBJ2-1
CASSPGGGTAKWEQFF
TGTGCCAGCAGCCCAGGGGGCGGGACCGCTAAATGGGAGCAGTTCTTC
>-|TRBV28|13|-|TRBJ1-1
CASRPDRNTEAFF
TGTGCCAGCAGGCCCGACAGGAACACTGAAGCTTTCTTT
>once|TRBV29-1|12|-|TRBJ2-5
CSVGTAQETQYF
TGCAGCGTCGGGACCGCACAAGAGACCCAGTACTTC
>-|TRBV5-1|17|-|TRBJ2-2
CASSPEAAPTVTGELFF
TGCGCCAGCAGCCCTGAGGCAGCCCCTACGGTCACCGGGGAGCTGTTTTTT
>-|TRBV7-9|17|TRBD2|TRBJ2-3
CASSFWVGSGISDTQYF
TGTGCCAGCAGCTTCTGGGTGGGAAGCGGGATATCAGATACGCAGTATTTT
>-|TRBV10-2|15|TRBD2|TRBJ2-5
CATLGRGRAGETQYF
TGCGCCACCCTTGGCCGCGGGAGGGCCGGGGAGACCCAGTACTTC
>-|TRBV6-6|13|TRBD1|TRBJ2-7
CASSPDRVLEQYF
TGTGCCAGCAGTCCGGACAGGGTCCTCGAGCAGTACTTC
>-|TRBV4-1|16|-|TRBJ2-2
CASSQRLAPNTGELFF
TGCGCCAGCAGCCAAAGGCTAGCTCCTAACACCGGGGAGCTGTTTTTT
>once|TRBV7-2|14|-|TRBJ2-7
CASSLLGPSARQYF
TGTGCCAGCAGCTTACTAGGACCTTCGGCGAGGCAGTACTTC
>-|TRBV6-5|15|TRBD1|TRBJ2-7
CASSWTDRGPREQYF
TGTGCCAGCAGTTGGACGGACAGGGGACCCCGGGAGCAGTACTTC
>-|TRBV9|15|TRBD2|TRBJ2-1
CASSLTGLAGSEQFF
TGTGCCAGCAGCTTGACGGGACTAGCGGGATCTGAGCAGTTCTTC
>-|TRBV9|16|TRBD2|TRBJ2-1
CASSGGGLAVYNEQFF
TGTGCCAGCAGCGGAGGGGGACTAGCGGTCTACAATGAGCAGTTCTTC
>once|TRBV7-2|14|-|TRBJ2-3
CASSIGTGTDTQYF
TGTGCCAGCAGCATAGGGACTGGCACAGATACGCAGTATTTT
>-|TRBV2|15|-|TRBJ1-3
CASSDIGPFGNTIYF
TGTGCCAGCAGTGATATAGGGCCATTTGGAAACACCATATATTTT
>-|TRBV4-3|14|-|TRBJ1-1
CASSQPGHYTEAFF
TGCGCCAGCAGCCAACCGGGACATTACACTGAAGCTTTCTTT
>-|TRBV20-1|11|-|TRBJ2-7
CSARTIYEQYF
TGCAGTGCCAGGACAATCTACGAGCAGTACTTC